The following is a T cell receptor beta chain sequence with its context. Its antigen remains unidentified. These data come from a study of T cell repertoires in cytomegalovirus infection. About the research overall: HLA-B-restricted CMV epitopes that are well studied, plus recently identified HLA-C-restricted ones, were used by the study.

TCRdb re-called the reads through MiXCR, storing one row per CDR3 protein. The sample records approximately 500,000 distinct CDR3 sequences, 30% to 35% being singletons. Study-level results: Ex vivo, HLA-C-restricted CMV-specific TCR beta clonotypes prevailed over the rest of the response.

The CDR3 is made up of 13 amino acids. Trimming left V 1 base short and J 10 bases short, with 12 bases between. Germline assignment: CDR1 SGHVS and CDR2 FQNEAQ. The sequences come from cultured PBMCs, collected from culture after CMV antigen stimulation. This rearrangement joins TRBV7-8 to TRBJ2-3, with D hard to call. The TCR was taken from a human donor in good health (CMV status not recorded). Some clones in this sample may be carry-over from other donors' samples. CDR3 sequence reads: CASSLGAAKAQYF. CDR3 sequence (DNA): TGTGCCAGCAGCTTAGGGGCAGCGAAAGCGCAGTATTTT.